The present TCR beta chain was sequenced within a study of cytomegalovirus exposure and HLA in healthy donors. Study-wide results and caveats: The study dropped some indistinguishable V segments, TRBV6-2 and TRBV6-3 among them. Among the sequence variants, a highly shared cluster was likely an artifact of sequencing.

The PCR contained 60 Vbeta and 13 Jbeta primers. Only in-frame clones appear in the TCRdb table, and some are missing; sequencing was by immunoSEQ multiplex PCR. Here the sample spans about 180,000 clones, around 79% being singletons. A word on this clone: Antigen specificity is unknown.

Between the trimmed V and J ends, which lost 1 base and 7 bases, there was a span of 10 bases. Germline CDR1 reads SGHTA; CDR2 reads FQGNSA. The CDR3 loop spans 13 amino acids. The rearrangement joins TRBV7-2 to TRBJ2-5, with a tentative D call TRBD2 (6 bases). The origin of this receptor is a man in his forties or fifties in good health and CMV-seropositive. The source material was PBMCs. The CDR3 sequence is CASSLGTGGTQYF. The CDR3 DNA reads TGTGCCAGCAGCTTAGGGACCGGGGGGACCCAGTACTTC. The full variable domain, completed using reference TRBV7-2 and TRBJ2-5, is GAGVSQSPSNKVTEKGKDVELRCDPISGHTALYWYRQSLGQGLEFLIYFQGNSAPDKSGLPSDRFSAERTGGSVSTLTIQRTQQEDSAVYLCASSLGTGGTQYFGPGTRLLVL.